These 21 T cell receptor beta chains came from one sample sequenced in a study of CD8 T cells in ankylosing spondylitis. One entry per CDR3 protein, called by TCRdb with MiXCR from the 5' RACE reads. Of 200,000 to 250,000 distinct CDR3 sequences in the sample, approximately 20% are singletons; the top ten hold roughly 43%. Regarding the study as a whole: Characteristic of ankylosing spondylitis blood, it appeared, was a TCR beta motif comprising 7 to 9 highly homologous variants.

Antigens for these TCRs are unknown. Source material: blood, either unsorted or a sorted T cell fraction (not recorded which). The receptors were gathered from a male donor with ankylosing spondylitis.

The chain couples TRBV7-2 to TRBJ2-3; 9 bases agree with TRBD2. Trimming took 2 bases from V and 8 from J; bases not matched to a gene: 11. CDR1 is SGHTA and CDR2 is FQGNSA in the germline V gene. The CDR3 has 16 residues. CDR3 bases: TGTGCCAGCAGCTTACTCATAGCGGGAGAAGGGCGTACGCAGTATTTT. Translated: CASSLLIAGEGRTQYF.

The chain is built from TRBV7-8 and TRBJ1-1; 9 bases line up with TRBD1. The CDR3 sequence is 16 residues long. V was pared by 6 bases and J by 1 base, with 9 bases of the junction left unmatched. The germline V gene encodes CDR1 SGHVS and CDR2 FQNEAQ. The CDR3 sequence is CASSNWDRAKNTEAFF. In DNA form, the CDR3 reads TGTGCCAGCAGTAACTGGGACAGGGCGAAGAACACTGAAGCTTTCTTT.

The sample holds a few counts of this clonotype. This chain connects TRBV20-1 to TRBJ1-3, with 8 bases identical to TRBD1. The ends lost 3 bases at V and 0 bases at J; junction bases unmatched: 7. Germline V gene lookup returns CDR1 DFQATT and CDR2 SNEGSKA (reference sequence). The CDR3 consists of 16 residues. The CDR3 DNA reads as TGCAGTGCTAGGGATCGACAGGGGCACTCTGGAAACACCATATATTTT. Translation gives CSARDRQGHSGNTIYF.

This chain uses TRBV29-1 with TRBJ2-1; TRBD2 agrees at 15 bases. Germline loops: CDR1 SQVTM, CDR2 ANQGSEA. CDR3 length equals 15 residues. J was trimmed by 4 bases and V by 6 bases; bases with no gene match: 4. CDR3 nucleotides: TGCAGCGTAGAGGGACTAGCGGGAGGTTACAATGAGCAGTTCTTC. Protein: CSVEGLAGGYNEQFF.

This clonotype has more than one count but fewer than ten. The chain couples TRBV12-3 or TRBV12-4 to TRBJ1-1, with D maybe TRBD1 (5 bases). Trimming left V 1 base short and J 11 bases short, with 8 bases between. The CDR3 sequence is 11 residues long. The CDR3 DNA is TGTGCCAGCAGTTTAGGGACACGGGCTTTCTTT. As protein: CASSLGTRAFF.

This clonotype was counted a few times. The chain has TRBV29-1 and TRBJ2-5; 7 bases are shared with TRBD2. The CDR3 extends over 12 amino acids. CDR1 SQVTM and CDR2 ANQGSEA come from the germline V gene. Unmatched junction bases numbered 0, after V lost 4 bases and J lost 1 base. CDR3 protein: CSVGLAQETQYF. The CDR3 DNA reads as TGCAGCGTTGGACTAGCCCAAGAGACCCAGTACTTC.

The V and J genes are TRBV7-2 and TRBJ1-6, with 7 nucleotides matching TRBD1. The V gene end was trimmed by 3 bases and the J gene end by 3 bases; junction bases not matched to a gene: 2. The CDR3 spans 15 residues. Germline CDR1 is SGHTA and CDR2 is FQGNSA. The CDR3 region has the DNA TGTGCCAGCAGCTTCGGACAGGTCTATAATTCACCCCTCCACTTT. Translating gives CASSFGQVYNSPLHF.

The J gene is TRBJ2-3, the V gene TRBV6-1, with D unclear. The CDR3 is 14 amino acids. V shed 5 bases and J shed 6 bases, with 15 bases lying between them. CDR1 is MNHNS, CDR2 SASEGT, per germline. Written as DNA, the CDR3 is TGTGCCAGCAGTCGGTCCACATCCCCGGATACGCAGTATTTT. Its protein product is CASSRSTSPDTQYF.

This clonotype was counted only a few times. The chain has TRBV12-3 or TRBV12-4 and TRBJ1-2; D uncertain. This CDR3 comprises 14 residues. The V end lost 6 bases, the J end lost 3 bases, and 14 bases lay between the germline ends. The CDR3 DNA reads as TGTGCCAGCAGCCGCACCCTCGGAGACTATGGCTACACCTTC. As protein: CASSRTLGDYGYTF.

This clonotype was detected a few times. This chain links TRBV18 with TRBJ2-7; the match to TRBD1 covers 7 bases. V dropped 5 bases and J dropped 0; count of bases not matched to a gene: 4. Germline lookup yields CDR1 KGHSH and CDR2 LQKENI. The CDR3 extends over 14 amino acids. The CDR3 sequence is CASSAGQASYEQYF. The CDR3 region has the DNA TGTGCCAGCTCAGCCGGACAGGCCTCCTACGAGCAGTACTTC.

This clonotype was seen only a few times. The J gene is TRBJ1-1, the V gene TRBV27; TRBD1 agrees at 7 bases. Germline V gives CDR1 MNHEY, CDR2 SMNVEV (reference sequence). With V trimmed by 4 bases and J by 0 bases, 2 bases remained unmatched. This CDR3 spans 14 amino acids. CDR3 sequence (DNA): TGTGCCAGCAGTTGGGACAGTTTGAACACTGAAGCTTTCTTT. This sequence encodes CASSWDSLNTEAFF.

This clonotype was counted a few times. This rearrangement joins TRBV7-9 to TRBJ1-1, with D perhaps TRBD1 (5 bases). This CDR3 comprises 15 residues. V was trimmed by 4 bases and J by 0 bases, leaving 12 bases between them. The germline gives CDR1 SEHNR, CDR2 FQNEAQ (reference sequence). The CDR3 bases are TGTGCCAGCAGCTCCTTGAGGGGAATGAACACTGAAGCTTTCTTT. This gives the protein CASSSLRGMNTEAFF.

This clonotype was counted between two and nine times. The rearrangement links TRBV12-3 or TRBV12-4 to TRBJ1-1, with D uncertain. V gave up 2 bases and J gave up 1 base, with 11 bases separating them. This CDR3 spans 15 amino acids. CDR3 DNA sequence: TGTGCCAGCAGTTTAAGGGCCCGTGAGAACACTGAAGCTTTCTTT. It codes for CASSLRARENTEAFF.

The chain uses TRBV7-3 and TRBJ2-3; possible D gene TRBD1, 6 bases. Germline assignment: CDR1 SGHTA and CDR2 FQGTGA. This CDR3 spans 16 amino acids. V was pared by 4 bases and J by 0 bases, with 14 bases between. CDR3 region: CASSSHTGPSTDTQYF. DNA of the CDR3: TGTGCCAGCAGCTCTCACACAGGGCCAAGCACAGATACGCAGTATTTT. Together with reference TRBV7-3 and TRBJ2-3, the CDR3 gives the full variable domain: GAGVSQTPSNKVTEKGKYVELRCDPISGHTALYWYRQSLGQGPEFLIYFQGTGAADDSGLPNDRFFAVRPEGSVSTLKIQRTERGDSAVYLCASSSHTGPSTDTQYFGPGTRLTVL.

This clonotype was observed at least ten times. The chain has TRBV20-1 and TRBJ2-1; D not resolved. Trimming took 3 bases from V and 7 from J, leaving 16 bases between them. The CDR3 is 14 residues long. Germline lookup yields CDR1 DFQATT and CDR2 SNEGSKA (reference sequence). In nucleotides, the CDR3 is TGCAGTGCTAGGGTGGACCCCCACGGGAATGAGCAGTTCTTC. As protein: CSARVDPHGNEQFF.

The CDR3, as DNA: TGTGCCAGCAGCGACGGGGGGGGTAGCACAGATACGCAGTATTTT. It is translated as CASSDGGGSTDTQYF. The chain has TRBV3-1 and TRBJ2-3; the match to TRBD2 covers 8 bases. Looked up from germline, CDR1 is LGHDT and CDR2 is YNNKEL (reference sequence). V gave up 5 bases and J gave up 0 bases; unmatched junction bases: 4. The CDR3 totals 15 residues.

The chain combines TRBV7-9 with TRBJ2-5, with 9 bases identical to TRBD2. J was trimmed by 2 bases and V by 4 bases; bases with no gene match: 8. In germline, CDR1 is SEHNR, CDR2 FQNEAQ (reference sequence). CDR3 length: 16 residues. CDR3 coding DNA: TGTGCCAGCAGCTCTCCCTTAGCGGGGGATCAAGAGACCCAGTACTTC. It yields the protein CASSSPLAGDQETQYF.

This clonotype was seen a few times. This chain connects TRBV12-3 or TRBV12-4 to TRBJ2-5, with D uncertain. V dropped 3 bases and J dropped 2 bases, with 7 bases sitting between them. CDR3 length: 13 residues. As DNA, the CDR3 is TGTGCCAGCAGTTTTAGTGAGCAAGAGACCCAGTACTTC. This sequence encodes CASSFSEQETQYF.

There are many counts of this clonotype. V is TRBV7-9 and J is TRBJ2-2; D is unclear. V lost 2 bases to trimming and J lost 4 bases, with 5 bases between them. The CDR3 totals 13 residues. In germline, CDR1 is SEHNR, CDR2 FQNEAQ (reference sequence). The CDR3: CASSLKVTGELFF. The CDR3 DNA is TGTGCCAGCAGCTTAAAGGTCACCGGGGAGCTGTTTTTT.

This chain uses TRBV11-2 with TRBJ1-5; D is undetermined. Germline V lookup: CDR1 SGHAT, CDR2 FQNNGV. The ends were cut back, 1 base at V and 6 bases at J, with 13 bases in the middle. The CDR3 runs 15 residues. Here the CDR3 reads CASSLGGDTSQPQHF. For the CDR3, the DNA is TGTGCCAGCAGCTTAGGGGGAGATACCTCTCAGCCCCAGCATTTT. Full variable domain (remainder filled in from reference TRBV11-2 and TRBJ1-5): EAGVAQSPRYKIIEKRQSVAFWCNPISGHATLYWYQQILGQGPKLLIQFQNNGVVDDSQLPKDRFSAERLKGVDSTLKIQPAKLEDSAVYLCASSLGGDTSQPQHFGDGTRLSIL.

This clonotype was detected a few times. The chain joins TRBV28 to TRBJ1-5, with D uncertain. The CDR3 sequence is 15 residues long. Germline lookup yields CDR1 MDHEN and CDR2 SYDVKM. Trimming removed 1 base at V and 0 bases at J, with 7 bases between. CDR3 sequence: CASSLSDYSNQPQHF. The CDR3 bases are TGTGCCAGCAGTTTATCCGATTATAGCAATCAGCCCCAGCATTTT.